The 20 T cell receptor beta chains below come from one sample, sequenced in a study of beta chain features in type 1 diabetes. General study results and limits: Type 1 diabetes patients had moderately but significantly shorter TCRB CDR3s in all four CD4+ subsets.

Their antigens are not known. Since all of the isolated RNA was reverse transcribed, expressed TCRB transcripts were what got sequenced. TCRdb's copy holds only in-frame clones and misses some; the assay was immunoSEQ multiplex PCR. The sample consists of roughly 100,000 clones, about 26% of them appearing once. What was sequenced was central memory CD4+ T cells from blood. The receptor source for this set is a woman between 18 and 29 years old with type 1 diabetes.

The chain carries TRBV7-3 and TRBJ2-2; 12 bases are shared with TRBD2. The CDR3 length is 16 residues. CDR1 and CDR2 (germline): SGHTA, FQGTGA. Losses at the gene ends were 5 bases for V and 7 bases for J; bases not matched to a gene: 8. The CDR3 loop reads CASSLTSGRSNGELFF. In DNA, the CDR3 is TGTGCCAGCAGCCTTACTAGCGGGAGGTCGAACGGGGAGCTGTTTTTT.

The rearrangement links TRBV5-1 to TRBJ1-2; D might be TRBD1 (6 bases). This CDR3 region has 15 residues. CDR1 SGHRS and CDR2 YFSETQ come from the germline V gene. V lost 0 bases and J lost 7, with 16 bases in between. In nucleotides, the CDR3 is TGCGCCAGCAGCTTGGACCCGGGACAAGTAGTTGGCTACACCTTC. Its translation: CASSLDPGQVVGYTF.

This clone occurred a few times. This chain connects TRBV6-1 to TRBJ2-3, with TRBD2 identical over 8 bases. The junction had 5 bases not matched to a gene; V was cut back by 8 bases and J by 1 base. CDR3 size: 14 residues. The germline CDR1 and CDR2 sequences are MNHNS and SASEGT. This chain's CDR3 is CASELAERTDTQYF. CDR3 nucleotide sequence: TGTGCCAGCGAACTAGCGGAGCGCACAGATACGCAGTATTTT.

The genes are TRBV10-3 and TRBJ2-1, with 11 bases identical to TRBD2. The J segment lost 3 bases and the V segment lost 3 bases, leaving 4 bases of the junction unmatched. Per the germline V gene, CDR1 is ENHRY and CDR2 is SYGVKD. The CDR3 covers 16 residues. CDR3 region: CAISDQGTSGYNEQFF. As DNA, the CDR3 is TGTGCCATCAGTGACCAAGGGACTAGCGGCTACAATGAGCAGTTCTTC.

A few counts support this clone. The CDR3 spells CASRTGDLSNQPQHF. In DNA form, the CDR3 reads TGTGCCAGCAGGACAGGGGATCTTAGCAATCAGCCCCAGCATTTT. The rearrangement uses TRBV2 and TRBJ1-5, with 8 positions matching TRBD1. CDR1 SNHLY and CDR2 FYNNEI come from the germline V gene. This CDR3 comprises 15 residues. The V gene end was trimmed by 6 bases and the J gene end by 0 bases; junction bases not matched to a gene: 4.

This clone occurred a few times. The chain uses TRBV5-1 and TRBJ2-5; 10 bases are a match to TRBD1. Germline assignment: CDR1 SGHRS and CDR2 YFSETQ. J was trimmed by 6 bases and V by 3 bases; bases with no gene match: 8. The length of the CDR3 is 15 residues. The CDR3 sequence is CASSSTGGHGKTQYF. CDR3 sequence (DNA): TGCGCCAGCAGCTCGACAGGGGGCCATGGGAAGACCCAGTACTTC.

This clone was seen only a few times. The gene calls are TRBV5-4 and TRBJ2-7; tentatively, D is TRBD2 (5 bases). Trimming pared 2 bases from V and 3 bases from J, leaving 18 bases between. CDR1 and CDR2 (germline): SGHNT, YYREEE (reference sequence). The CDR3 loop spans 16 amino acids. The CDR3 sequence: CASSFSHGPGGYEQYF. For the CDR3, the DNA is TGTGCCAGCAGCTTCAGCCACGGACCCGGAGGCTACGAGCAGTACTTC.

This clone was recorded a few times. The chain employs TRBV23-1 and TRBJ2-7; D is perhaps TRBD1 (6 bases). TRBV23-1 is an ORF; its function is uncertain. The CDR3 covers 17 residues. V was shortened by 0 bases and J by 2 bases, with 17 bases between the two germline ends. The CDR3 region has the DNA TGCGCCAGCAGTCAATCGGTCCCCGGACAGCCCCCCTACGAGCAGTACTTC. Translated: CASSQSVPGQPPYEQYF.

This clone was seen only a few times. This chain uses TRBV19 with TRBJ2-3, with a weak D call TRBD1 (5 bases). Germline values: CDR1 LNHDA, CDR2 SQIVND (reference sequence). The length of the CDR3 is 15 residues. Trimming pared 7 bases from V and 2 bases from J, leaving 16 bases between. The CDR3 DNA sequence: TGTGCCAGTACCCCCGCGGACACTTCCACAGATACGCAGTATTTT. It is translated as CASTPADTSTDTQYF. Together with reference TRBV19 and TRBJ2-3, the CDR3 gives the full variable domain: DGGITQSPKYLFRKEGQNVTLSCEQNLNHDAMYWYRQDPGQGLRLIYYSQIVNDFQKGDIAEGYSVSREKKESFPLTVTSAQKNPTAFYLCASTPADTSTDTQYFGPGTRLTVL.

A few counts support this clone. V is TRBV5-1 and J is TRBJ1-5; maybe TRBD1 (6 bases). V lost 0 bases to trimming and J lost 4 bases, with 14 bases between them. The CDR3 is made up of 16 amino acids. Germline loops: CDR1 SGHRS, CDR2 YFSETQ. CDR3 DNA sequence: TGCGCCAGCAGCTTGGAGCCAGGGGCCTTTAATCAGCCCCAGCATTTT. Amino acid sequence: CASSLEPGAFNQPQHF. The whole variable domain, remainder taken from reference TRBV5-1 and TRBJ1-5, is KAGVTQTPRYLIKTRGQQVTLSCSPISGHRSVSWYQQTPGQGLQFLFEYFSETQRNKGNFPGRFSGRQFSNSRSEMNVSTLELGDSALYLCASSLEPGAFNQPQHFGDGTRLSIL.

The J gene is TRBJ2-7, the V gene TRBV5-1; TRBD2 aligns across 14 bases. After removal of 3 bases from V and 5 bases from J, the junction contained 4 bases not matched to a gene. The CDR3 consists of 15 residues. Germline V gene sequence: CDR1 SGHRS, CDR2 YFSETQ. This chain's CDR3 is CASSSMGLAGDEQYF. The DNA for the CDR3 is TGCGCCAGCAGCTCGATGGGACTAGCGGGAGACGAGCAGTACTTC.

The CDR3 spells CASSHGTGNWDEQYV. CDR3 sequence (DNA): TGTGCCAGCAGTCACGGGACAGGGAATTGGGACGAGCAGTACGTC. The gene calls are TRBV6-1 and TRBJ2-7, with TRBD1 matching 9 bases. With 5 bases clipped from V and 5 bases from J, the junction kept 10 bases outside the gene matches. The CDR3 totals 15 residues. The germline V gene encodes CDR1 MNHNS and CDR2 SASEGT.

The chain uses TRBV5-1 and TRBJ2-5, with D possibly TRBD1 on 5 matching bases. CDR1 SGHRS and CDR2 YFSETQ come from the germline V gene. This CDR3 contains 16 residues. Trimming shortened V by 0 bases and J by 2 bases, and 14 bases separated the two germline ends. CDR3 sequence: CASSLATGPVQETQYF. CDR3 nucleotides: TGCGCCAGCAGCTTGGCCACAGGCCCCGTACAAGAGACCCAGTACTTC.

The table lists this clone with a few counts. This chain connects TRBV5-6 to TRBJ2-3, with TRBD2 matching 11 bases. There are 15 residues in the CDR3. Germline CDR1 and CDR2: SGHDT and YYEEEE. V trimming: 3 bases; J trimming: 6 bases; junction bases outside the gene matches: 6. The CDR3 sequence is CASSSLAGDVDTQYF. In nucleotides, the CDR3 is TGTGCCAGCAGCTCACTAGCGGGAGATGTGGATACGCAGTATTTT.

As regards this clone: This specimen includes other DNA sequences encoding the same CDR3. The genes are TRBV2 and TRBJ2-3; 11 bases align to TRBD2. V gave up 4 bases and J gave up 5 bases; unmatched junction bases: 2. Germline V gene sequence: CDR1 SNHLY, CDR2 FYNNEI. The CDR3 extends over 14 amino acids. CDR3 residues: CASSVLAGEDTQYF. The CDR3 DNA is TGTGCCAGCAGTGTACTAGCGGGAGAAGATACGCAGTATTTT.

The table lists this clone with many counts. The CDR3 protein is CASSSVPQGAEQFF. The CDR3 DNA reads TGTGCCAGCAGTTCAGTCCCACAGGGGGCTGAGCAGTTCTTC. The V gene is TRBV7-9, the J gene TRBJ2-1; TRBD1 agrees at 9 bases. The ends lost 6 bases at V and 9 bases at J; junction bases unmatched: 9. Germline loops: CDR1 SEHNR, CDR2 FQNEAQ (reference sequence). This CDR3 is built from 14 residues.

This rearrangement joins TRBV19 to TRBJ1-4; 8 nucleotides match TRBD1. J gave up 10 bases and V 1 base, and 2 bases lay outside the gene matches. From germline, CDR1 is LNHDA and CDR2 SQIVND (reference sequence). This CDR3 comprises 13 residues. CDR3 sequence: CASSIGDRRKLFF. The CDR3 nucleotides read TGTGCCAGTAGTATAGGGGACAGGCGAAAACTGTTTTTT.

This clone turned up a few times. The chain joins TRBV6-6 to TRBJ1-5; 7 nucleotides agree with TRBD1. The CDR3 contains 15 residues. Germline lookup yields CDR1 MNHNY and CDR2 SVGAGI (reference sequence). After removal of 6 bases from V and 3 bases from J, the junction contained 8 bases not matched to a gene. CDR3 in DNA: TGTGCCAGCAGCCGGAGACAGGGCAACAATCAGCCCCAGCATTTT. Protein: CASSRRQGNNQPQHF.

V is TRBV4-1 and J is TRBJ2-3; 8 bases match TRBD2. Germline lookup yields CDR1 MGHRA and CDR2 YSYEKL. This CDR3 has 19 residues. The V and J ends lost 0 bases and 2 bases, in that order; junction bases with no gene match: 13. CDR3 in DNA: TGCGCCAGCAGCCAAGATGGGGCCCGGGGGGGGGCGTACACAGATACGCAGTATTTT. This translates into CASSQDGARGGAYTDTQYF.

In this sample, this clone turned up a few times. This rearrangement joins TRBV18 to TRBJ1-2; D not resolved. Trimming shortened V by 2 bases and J by 8 bases, and 12 bases separated the two germline ends. This CDR3 region has 13 residues. CDR1 and CDR2 from the germline V gene are KGHSH and LQKENI. The CDR3 sequence is CASSPAAHEGYTF. The CDR3 DNA is TGTGCCAGCTCACCAGCAGCGCATGAAGGCTACACCTTC.